Below are 31 T cell receptor beta chains sequenced from a single sample in a study. TCRdb reprocessed the reads with MiXCR, giving one entry per CDR3 protein. The sample lists a few thousand distinct CDR3 sequences, approximately 8% occurring once. Sequencing was done on a sample of CD4+ T cells from synovial fluid. The receptors shown here come from a human donor with rheumatoid arthritis.

This clonotype was seen ten or more times. This rearrangement joins TRBV5-4 to TRBJ2-2; D not certain. CDR3 length equals 16 residues. Germline assignment: CDR1 SGHNT and CDR2 YYREEE (reference sequence). Trimming stripped 0 bases from V and 1 base from J, with 10 bases between. The CDR3 spells CASSLGGRQNTGELFF. In DNA, the CDR3 is TGTGCCAGCAGCTTGGGGGGAAGGCAGAACACCGGGGAGCTGTTTTTT. Complete variable domain (other parts from reference TRBV5-4 and TRBJ2-2): ETGVTQSPTHLIKTRGQQVTLRCSSQSGHNTVSWYQQALGQGPQFIFQYYREEENGRGNFPPRFSGLQFPNYSSELNVNALELDDSALYLCASSLGGRQNTGELFFGEGSRLTVL.

By frequency in the sample, this clonotype is medium-sized. This chain joins TRBV29-1 and TRBJ2-5; 11 bases agree with TRBD2. With V trimmed by 4 bases and J by 5 bases, 12 bases remained unmatched. This CDR3 is 16 amino acids long. The germline gives CDR1 SQVTM, CDR2 ANQGSEA. The CDR3 protein is CSVVLGTSGGGETQYF. Written as DNA, the CDR3 is TGCAGCGTTGTTTTGGGAACTAGCGGGGGCGGGGAGACCCAGTACTTC.

This clonotype has ten or more counts. The gene calls are TRBV7-3 and TRBJ2-1, with TRBD2 as a possible D gene (6 bases). The V and J ends lost 5 bases and 0 bases respectively, with 11 bases between them. CDR1 and CDR2 (germline): SGHTA, FQGTGA. The CDR3 sequence is 15 residues long. CDR3 in amino acids: CASSLSGDSYNEQFF. For the CDR3, the DNA is TGTGCCAGCAGCCTTAGCGGAGACTCCTACAATGAGCAGTTCTTC.

This clonotype was counted ten times or more. This chain connects TRBV5-4 to TRBJ2-7; 13 positions agree with TRBD2. The V segment lost 0 bases and the J segment 9 bases; nucleotides outside the gene matches: 9. Per germline, CDR1 SGHNT and CDR2 YYREEE (reference sequence). The CDR3 loop spans 16 amino acids. CDR3 nucleotide sequence: TGTGCCAGCAGCTTGGGTGGGACTAGCGGGATTGTTGGGCAGTACTTC. Its translation is CASSLGGTSGIVGQYF. Based on the CDR3 plus reference TRBV5-4 and TRBJ2-7, the full variable domain is ETGVTQSPTHLIKTRGQQVTLRCSSQSGHNTVSWYQQALGQGPQFIFQYYREEENGRGNFPPRFSGLQFPNYSSELNVNALELDDSALYLCASSLGGTSGIVGQYFGPGTRLTVT.

This clonotype qualifies as medium-sized. This chain joins TRBV11-3 and TRBJ2-2; 7 nucleotides align to TRBD2. Trimming cost V 1 base and J 3 bases; bases outside gene matches: 5. CDR1 and CDR2 (germline): SGHNT, YENEEA. This CDR3 is 16 amino acids long. CDR3: CASSLGEGTDTGELFF. As DNA, the CDR3 is TGTGCCAGCAGCTTAGGGGAGGGAACGGACACCGGGGAGCTGTTTTTT.

This clonotype was picked up many times. The V call is TRBV7-3, the J call TRBJ2-1, with 11 bases lining up with TRBD2. Germline V gene sequence: CDR1 SGHTA, CDR2 FQGTGA. This CDR3 has 15 residues. Trimming removed 5 bases from V and 7 bases from J; junction bases left unmatched: 7. CDR3 residues: CASSQLAGVPNEQFF. The CDR3 bases are TGTGCCAGCAGCCAACTAGCGGGAGTACCGAATGAGCAGTTCTTC.

This clonotype was detected ten times or more. V and J are TRBV3-1 and TRBJ2-3; D may be TRBD2 (5 bases). Trimming took 1 base from V and 0 from J, leaving 8 bases between them. CDR1 and CDR2 from the germline V gene are LGHDT and YNNKEL (reference sequence). The CDR3 runs to 15 residues. DNA of the CDR3: TGTGCCAGCAGCCAAGTGGCTAGCAGCACAGATACGCAGTATTTT. It is translated as CASSQVASSTDTQYF.

This clonotype has at least ten counts. The chain has TRBV19 and TRBJ1-1; D might be TRBD1 (6 bases). The CDR3 is 15 amino acids. The V gene lost 3 bases and the J gene lost 1 base, with 12 bases spanning the gap. Germline V gives CDR1 LNHDA, CDR2 SQIVND (reference sequence). The DNA for the CDR3 is TGTGCCAGTAGTATCTGGGGACAACCGAACACTGAAGCTTTCTTT. This codes for CASSIWGQPNTEAFF. Looking up the rest from reference TRBV19 and TRBJ1-1 gives the full variable domain: DGGITQSPKYLFRKEGQNVTLSCEQNLNHDAMYWYRQDPGQGLRLIYYSQIVNDFQKGDIAEGYSVSREKKESFPLTVTSAQKNPTAFYLCASSIWGQPNTEAFFGQGTRLTVV.

This clonotype was recorded at least ten times. The chain combines TRBV19 with TRBJ1-1; unclear D gene. V lost 3 bases and J lost 4, with 15 bases in between. Germline V gene lookup returns CDR1 LNHDA and CDR2 SQIVND (reference sequence). The CDR3 is 15 amino acids. The DNA of the CDR3 is TGTGCCAGTAGTATTAATGACTCTCCGGGCACTGAAGCTTTCTTT. This gives the protein CASSINDSPGTEAFF.

In its sample, this clonotype was seen many times. This chain links TRBV30 with TRBJ1-6; 8 bases match TRBD1. In germline, CDR1 is GTSNPN, CDR2 SVGIG (reference sequence). The CDR3 has 11 residues. J lost 17 bases, V lost 7 bases, and 10 bases had no gene match. In nucleotides, the CDR3 is TGTGCCTATTTCGCGGGACAGGCTATCCACTTT. This sequence encodes CAYFAGQAIHF.

This clonotype is classed as medium-sized (0.01 to 0.1%). The chain is built from TRBV3-1 and TRBJ2-2, with D possibly TRBD2 on 6 matching bases. Trimming shortened V by 4 bases and J by 3 bases, and 15 bases separated the two germline ends. The germline V gene has CDR1 LGHDT and CDR2 YNNKEL (reference sequence). The CDR3 is made up of 16 amino acids. The CDR3 loop reads CASSRGGRQHTGELFF. The CDR3 bases are TGTGCCAGCAGCCGCGGAGGGCGACAGCACACCGGGGAGCTGTTTTTT.

This clonotype was detected many times. The V and J genes are TRBV7-8 and TRBJ2-1; 9 nucleotides match TRBD2. The CDR3 has 16 residues. Losses at the gene ends were 2 bases for V and 4 bases for J; bases not matched to a gene: 6. Germline CDR1 is SGHVS and CDR2 is FQNEAQ. CDR3 loop: CASSLQSSGIYNEQFF. CDR3 DNA sequence: TGTGCCAGCAGCTTACAGTCTAGCGGGATATACAATGAGCAGTTCTTC.

This clonotype is medium-sized in the sample. The V gene is TRBV20-1, the J gene TRBJ2-7, with a weak D call TRBD2 (5 bases). The CDR3 loop spans 13 amino acids. With 1 base removed from V and 0 bases from J, the gap between germline ends came to 7 bases. The germline V gene encodes CDR1 DFQATT and CDR2 SNEGSKA (reference sequence). The CDR3 DNA is TGCAGTGCTAGAGGAGCGGCCTCCTACGAGCAGTACTTC. Its protein is CSARGAASYEQYF.

This clonotype is termed medium-sized (0.01 to 0.1%). The chain uses TRBV5-1 and TRBJ2-1; 8 bases align to TRBD1. V was pared by 4 bases and J by 3 bases, with 6 bases of the junction left unmatched. CDR1 is SGHRS and CDR2 is YFSETQ in the germline V gene. The CDR3 totals 15 residues. In DNA form, the CDR3 reads TGCGCCAGCAGCCCCGGCGGGACAGGCTACAATGAGCAGTTCTTC. As protein: CASSPGGTGYNEQFF.

The V and J genes are TRBV7-9 and TRBJ2-7, with D possibly matching TRBD1 (6 bases). The germline V gene encodes CDR1 SEHNR and CDR2 FQNEAQ (reference sequence). Trimming removed 7 bases at V and 6 bases at J, with 22 bases between. CDR3 size: 15 residues. This CDR3 reads CASTPGAGAGVEQYF. The CDR3 coding sequence is TGTGCCAGCACCCCCGGGGCAGGGGCTGGAGTCGAGCAGTACTTC.

By share, this clonotype ranks as medium-sized (0.01 to 0.1%). V usage is TRBV2 and J usage is TRBJ2-1, with 11 nucleotides matching TRBD2. Losses at the gene ends were 1 base for V and 6 bases for J; bases not matched to a gene: 2. This CDR3 has 15 amino acids. The germline gives CDR1 SNHLY, CDR2 FYNNEI. This CDR3 is CASSEGTSGLNEQFF. CDR3 DNA: TGTGCCAGCAGTGAAGGGACTAGCGGGCTCAATGAGCAGTTCTTC.

This clonotype was counted once. One end of the junction varies from germline; a read error may be responsible. The V call is TRBV7-9, the J call TRBJ1-3; 9 nucleotides match TRBD1. Germline CDR1 reads SEHNR; CDR2 reads FQNEAQ (reference sequence). This CDR3 region has 19 residues. CDR3 sequence reads: CTSSAIQGALLGSGNTIYF. The CDR3 DNA follows: TGTACCAGCAGCGCCATACAGGGGGCGCTTCTTGGCTCTGGAAACACCATATATTTT.

This clonotype was picked up many times. The chain uses TRBV20-1 and TRBJ2-1; the D gene is possibly TRBD1 (5 bases). CDR1 is DFQATT, CDR2 SNEGSKA, per germline (reference sequence). V lost 1 base and J 6 bases, leaving 7 bases between the germline ends. This CDR3 region has 12 residues. The CDR3 nucleotides are TGCAGTGCTAGAGGACAGTTCAATGAGCAGTTCTTC. Protein sequence: CSARGQFNEQFF.

This clonotype was counted ten times or more. The chain has TRBV28 and TRBJ1-4, with a weak D call TRBD1 (5 bases). The CDR3 runs 13 residues. The V gene's germline CDR1 is MDHEN and CDR2 SYDVKM. V lost 8 bases and J 1 base, leaving 8 bases between the germline ends. The CDR3: CASLGGTNEKLFF. The CDR3, as DNA: TGTGCCAGCCTCGGGGGAACTAATGAAAAACTGTTTTTT.

Judged by abundance, this clonotype is medium-sized. The chain recombines TRBV6-5 with TRBJ1-5; TRBD1 aligns across 10 bases. The germline V gene has CDR1 MNHEY and CDR2 SVGAGI. The CDR3 has 16 amino acids. Losses at the gene ends were 6 bases for V and 5 bases for J; bases not matched to a gene: 10. The CDR3 nucleotides are TGTGCCAGCAGATCCCACGGGACAGGGGATTATCAGCCCCAGCATTTT. It codes for CASRSHGTGDYQPQHF.

This clonotype occurred many times. The chain is built from TRBV20-1 and TRBJ1-4; possible D gene TRBD1, 5 bases. CDR3 size: 13 residues. Germline CDR1 is DFQATT and CDR2 is SNEGSKA (reference sequence). Trimming left V 1 base short and J 8 bases short, with 11 bases between. DNA for the CDR3: TGCAGTGCTAGAGTTCATGGGGGAGAAAAACTGTTTTTT. Protein product: CSARVHGGEKLFF.

By proportion, this clonotype is medium-sized. The chain employs TRBV10-2 and TRBJ2-3; D is perhaps TRBD2 (6 bases). V was pared by 3 bases and J by 5 bases, with 6 bases between. Germline V gene sequence: CDR1 WSHSY, CDR2 SAAADI. The CDR3 has 12 amino acids. The CDR3 DNA follows: TGCGCCAGCAGTGAAGCGGGAGATACGCAGTATTTT. Amino acids: CASSEAGDTQYF.

This clonotype was detected many times. The V call is TRBV29-1, the J call TRBJ1-2; D uncertain. The germline V gene encodes CDR1 SQVTM and CDR2 ANQGSEA. V dropped 3 bases and J dropped 8 bases, with 7 bases sitting between them. The CDR3 extends over 10 amino acids. The CDR3 DNA follows: TGCAGCGTTGAGAGTTACGGCTACACCTTC. Amino acids: CSVESYGYTF.

By proportion, this clonotype is medium-sized. The chain uses TRBV6-5 and TRBJ1-4; D call uncertain. The germline V and J ends were trimmed by 2 bases and 4 bases, with 11 bases remaining between them. This CDR3 comprises 15 residues. CDR1 and CDR2 from the germline V gene are MNHEY and SVGAGI. The CDR3 DNA sequence: TGTGCCAGCAGTTACCGTAGGGATTATAATGAAAAACTGTTTTTT. This codes for CASSYRRDYNEKLFF.

This clonotype appeared many times. The J gene is TRBJ1-4, the V gene TRBV15, with D hard to call. Germline V lookup: CDR1 LNHNV, CDR2 YYDKDF (reference sequence). Trimming shortened V by 3 bases and J by 0 bases, and 8 bases separated the two germline ends. The CDR3 spans 15 residues. As DNA, the CDR3 is TGTGCCACCAGCAGGGCCGGGACAACTAATGAAAAACTGTTTTTT. Its translation: CATSRAGTTNEKLFF.

This clonotype is labeled medium-sized. J is TRBJ2-7 and V is TRBV29-1; D ambiguous. The V gene lost 1 base and the J gene lost 3 bases, with 4 bases spanning the gap. CDR1 SQVTM and CDR2 ANQGSEA come from the germline V gene. CDR3 length: 11 amino acids. This CDR3 reads CSVEGNYEQYF. CDR3 nucleotide sequence: TGCAGCGTTGAAGGTAACTACGAGCAGTACTTC.

By frequency in the sample, this clonotype is large (0.1 to 1%). The J gene is TRBJ1-2, the V gene TRBV6-2 or TRBV6-3, with D maybe TRBD1 (6 bases). Trimming took off 5 bases at V and 4 bases at J, with 14 bases between the two ends. The CDR3 contains 14 residues. Per germline, CDR1 MNHEY and CDR2 SVGEGT. This CDR3 is CASSLQGSGYGYTF. CDR3 bases: TGTGCCAGCAGTCTTCAGGGGTCGGGCTATGGCTACACCTTC.

This clonotype is medium-sized in the sample. The J gene is TRBJ2-3, the V gene TRBV7-3, with a weak D call TRBD1 (5 bases). CDR3 length: 15 amino acids. Germline-derived CDR1 and CDR2 are SGHTA and FQGTGA. V was clipped by 0 bases and J by 7 bases, with 14 bases between them. CDR3 DNA: TGTGCCAGCAGCTTAACGTTAGGGGAAAGGAATACGCAGTATTTT. It translates to CASSLTLGERNTQYF. Together with reference TRBV7-3 and TRBJ2-3, the CDR3 gives the full variable domain: GAGVSQTPSNKVTEKGKYVELRCDPISGHTALYWYRQSLGQGPEFLIYFQGTGAADDSGLPNDRFFAVRPEGSVSTLKIQRTERGDSAVYLCASSLTLGERNTQYFGPGTRLTVL.

This clonotype came up many times. This rearrangement joins TRBV11-2 to TRBJ1-2; no reliable D call. V lost 0 bases and J 0 bases, leaving 17 bases between the germline ends. The CDR3 is 18 residues long. Germline CDR1 and CDR2: SGHAT and FQNNGV. The DNA of the CDR3 is TGTGCCAGCAGCTTAGAGGGGAGGACCCGAATTACTAACTATGGCTACACCTTC. It codes for CASSLEGRTRITNYGYTF.

V is TRBV20-1 and J is TRBJ2-7, with a possible D match to TRBD2 (6 bases). The CDR3 runs to 14 residues. CDR1 DFQATT and CDR2 SNEGSKA come from the germline V gene (reference sequence). V shed 3 bases and J shed 1 base, with 13 bases lying between them. The DNA of the CDR3 is TGCAGTGCTAGCGGAGGGGCGAATTCCTACGAGCAGTACTTC. It codes for CSASGGANSYEQYF.

Notes on this clonotype: A read error may be the cause here, since a much bigger clone is one base away. The chain carries TRBV12-3 or TRBV12-4 and TRBJ2-2; D perhaps matches TRBD2 (7 bases). CDR3 length: 16 residues. DNA of the CDR3: TGTGCCAGCACGAAGGGGGGGTATGCGAACACCGGGGAGCCGTTTTTT. Translation: CASTKGGYANTGEPFF.